Each of the 3 T cell receptor beta chains below was sequenced from the same sample in a study of cytomegalovirus exposure and HLA in healthy donors. PCR was performed using 60 Vbeta and 13 Jbeta primers. Assay used: immunoSEQ multiplex PCR; TCRdb lists only in-frame clones, some missing. The repertoire has approximately 190,000 clones, approximately 82% of them found once; the top ten carry approximately 2%. The sample was PBMCs. These receptors all stem from a woman aged 18-29 years in good health and CMV-seropositive.

This clone has a handful of counts. V and J are TRBV6-5 and TRBJ2-1, with 10 positions matching TRBD2. The CDR3 is made up of 15 amino acids. J gave up 7 bases and V 7 bases, and 10 bases lay outside the gene matches. The germline CDR1 and CDR2 sequences are MNHEY and SVGAGI. In DNA, the CDR3 is TGTGCCAGCACCAAAGCGGGGGGGCGGCGGAATGAGCAGTTCTTC. Amino acid sequence: CASTKAGGRRNEQFF.

This clone came up a few times. The rearrangement joins TRBV30 to TRBJ2-5; the match to TRBD1 covers 7 bases. Germline V gene lookup returns CDR1 GTSNPN and CDR2 SVGIG (reference sequence). This CDR3 region has 13 residues. V shed 4 bases, J shed 6 bases, and the junction held 8 bases outside the gene matches. The CDR3 bases are TGTGCCTGGAATATACAGGGGAGCAAGACCCAGTACTTC. Translating it yields CAWNIQGSKTQYF. Complete variable domain (other parts from reference TRBV30 and TRBJ2-5): SQTIHQWPATLVQPVGSPLSLECTVEGTSNPNLYWYRQAAGRGLQLLFYSVGIGQISSEVPQNLSASRPQDRQFILSSKKLLLSDSGFYLCAWNIQGSKTQYFGPGTRLLVL.

The chain uses TRBV4-3 and TRBJ2-1; 13 nucleotides line up with TRBD2. The V gene end was trimmed by 6 bases and the J gene end by 5 bases; junction bases not matched to a gene: 7. This CDR3 has 16 amino acids. In germline, CDR1 is LGHNA, CDR2 YSLEER. The CDR3 coding sequence is TGCGCCAGCAGTACGGGACTAGCGGGGTACAACAATGAGCAGTTCTTC. This sequence encodes CASSTGLAGYNNEQFF.